This T cell receptor (beta chain) was recovered during a study of shared clonotypes between healthy human individuals. About the research overall: CD4 naive and memory got three plates each, CD8 naive two, CD8 memory one.

V was pared by 2 bases and J by 2 bases, with 9 bases between. The germline V gene has CDR1 SEHNR and CDR2 FQNEAQ (reference sequence). This CDR3 has 14 residues. Study-level points and caveats: The sole specimen, blood, was sampled, and tissue repertoires likely differ.

This table comes from immunoSEQ multiplex PCR, and its TCRdb copy is limited to in-frame clones, with some not included. The table lists about 2.1 million clones, over 85% of them singletons, with more than 1.5% in the top ten. As for this clone: Its specificity is not known.

Naive CD8 cells, CD45RO-negative and positively selected for CCR7, excluded terminally differentiated effector memory CD45RA+ cells. Only Caucasian adults living in Nashville, Tennessee made up the donor group. This TCR was sampled from a man between 18 and 35 years old in good health. Some clones in this sample may be carry-over from other donors' samples. Sequenced material: naive CD8+ T cells from PBMCs. The rearrangement uses TRBV7-9 and TRBJ1-1; TRBD1 is a possible D gene (5 bases). CDR3 nucleotide sequence: TGTGCCAGCAGCTTAAGACAGCTAAACACTGAAGCTTTCTTT. Protein sequence: CASSLRQLNTEAFF.